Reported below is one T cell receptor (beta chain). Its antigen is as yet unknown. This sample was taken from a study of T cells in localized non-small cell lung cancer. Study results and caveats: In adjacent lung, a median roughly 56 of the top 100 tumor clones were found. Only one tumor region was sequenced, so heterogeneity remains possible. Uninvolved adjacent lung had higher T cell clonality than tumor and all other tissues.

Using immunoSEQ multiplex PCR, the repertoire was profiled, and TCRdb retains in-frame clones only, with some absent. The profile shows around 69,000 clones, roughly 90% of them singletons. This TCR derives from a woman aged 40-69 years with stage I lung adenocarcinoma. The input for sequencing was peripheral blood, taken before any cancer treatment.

The DNA for the CDR3 is TGTGCCAGTAGCCCCGGGGCCTTTATAAAAGAGACCCAGTACTTC. Its protein product is CASSPGAFIKETQYF. The chain is built from TRBV19 and TRBJ2-5; D may be TRBD1 or TRBD2 (5 bases each). Germline V gene sequence: CDR1 LNHDA, CDR2 SQIVND (reference sequence). Trimming took 6 bases from V and 3 from J, leaving 17 bases between them. CDR3 length: 15 residues.